The 19 T cell receptor beta chains reported below all come from one sample, sequenced in a study of T cell responses to AZD1222 COVID-19 vaccine. Sequencing was performed with immunoSEQ multiplex PCR; in TCRdb, only in-frame clones are kept and a portion is missing. This table has under 200,000 clones, roughly 90% appearing once. The sequenced sample was peripheral blood, obtained on day 0 of AZD1222 vaccination. These receptors came from an adult in good health.

The chain links TRBV27 to TRBJ1-1, with D perhaps TRBD1 (5 bases). Germline values: CDR1 MNHEY, CDR2 SMNVEV (reference sequence). The length of the CDR3 is 16 residues. The germline V and J ends were trimmed by 6 bases and 0 bases, with 17 bases remaining between them. The CDR3 coding sequence is TGTGCCAGCAGCCGTCGTCCGGGACCCATGAACACTGAAGCTTTCTTT. Amino acids: CASSRRPGPMNTEAFF.

V and J are TRBV9 and TRBJ2-3, with 11 bases fitting TRBD2. After removal of 0 bases from V and 5 bases from J, the junction contained 8 bases not matched to a gene. The CDR3 is 17 amino acids. Germline V gene lookup returns CDR1 SGDLS and CDR2 YYNGEE. This CDR3 reads CASSVALTSGGVDTQYF. The CDR3, as DNA: TGTGCCAGCAGCGTAGCTCTCACTAGCGGGGGAGTAGATACGCAGTATTTT.

Remarks on this clone: This CDR3 is also generated by other DNA sequences in the sample. The DNA of the CDR3 is TGTGCCAGCAGTTTAGGGAGCAATCAGCCCCAGCATTTT. It yields the protein CASSLGSNQPQHF. The chain carries TRBV28 and TRBJ1-5; D not certain. The CDR3 covers 13 residues. Germline loops: CDR1 MDHEN, CDR2 SYDVKM. Trimming removed 2 bases from V and 1 base from J, with 3 bases in between.

The rearrangement uses TRBV15 and TRBJ1-3; no clear D. There are 11 residues in the CDR3. Germline CDR1 is LNHNV and CDR2 is YYDKDF (reference sequence). V was cut by 6 bases and J by 3 bases, with 3 bases left in between. DNA for the CDR3: TGTGCCACCAGTTTTGGAAACACCATATATTTT. Its translation: CATSFGNTIYF.

V is TRBV27 and J is TRBJ2-7; D may match TRBD1 or TRBD2 (6 bases each). The CDR3 is 15 residues long. CDR1 MNHEY and CDR2 SMNVEV come from the germline V gene (reference sequence). Trimming shortened V by 2 bases and J by 4 bases, and 15 bases separated the two germline ends. The CDR3 is CASSLRGVGWYEQYF. For the CDR3, the DNA is TGTGCCAGCAGTTTAAGGGGGGTAGGGTGGTACGAGCAGTACTTC.

This rearrangement joins TRBV9 to TRBJ2-1, with 7 nucleotides matching TRBD2. Germline trimming cut 2 bases from V and 3 bases from J; bases unmatched to any gene: 5. The V gene's germline CDR1 is SGDLS and CDR2 YYNGEE. CDR3 length equals 15 residues. The CDR3 reads CASSVSSGGYNEQFF. CDR3 nucleotide sequence: TGTGCCAGCAGCGTTTCTAGCGGTGGCTACAATGAGCAGTTCTTC.

V usage is TRBV10-2 and J usage is TRBJ1-5, with 11 bases identical to TRBD1. Germline trimming cut 8 bases from V and 5 bases from J; bases unmatched to any gene: 14. Germline V gene lookup returns CDR1 WSHSY and CDR2 SAAADI. The CDR3 is 17 residues long. CDR3 protein: CASGRVLTGQGDQPQHF. The CDR3 bases are TGCGCCAGCGGCAGAGTTTTGACGGGACAGGGGGATCAGCCCCAGCATTTT.

In its sample, this clone was seen once. The gene calls are TRBV27 and TRBJ1-1, with D possibly TRBD1 on 5 matching bases. CDR1 is MNHEY and CDR2 is SMNVEV in the germline V gene (reference sequence). The CDR3 extends over 19 amino acids. V was pared by 2 bases and J by 1 base, with 23 bases between. The CDR3 sequence is CASSLIRLRGEGSNTEAFF. DNA for the CDR3: TGTGCCAGCAGTTTAATAAGGCTCCGGGGGGAGGGCTCGAACACTGAAGCTTTCTTT.

A single count supports this clone. This chain joins TRBV2 and TRBJ2-1; 7 nucleotides align to TRBD2. J gave up 5 bases and V 6 bases, and 7 bases lay outside the gene matches. The CDR3 length is 14 residues. Germline V gives CDR1 SNHLY, CDR2 FYNNEI. This CDR3 reads CASSALGTNNEQFF. In DNA, the CDR3 is TGTGCCAGCAGCGCACTTGGGACTAACAATGAGCAGTTCTTC.

This clone has only one observation. This chain links TRBV3-1 (or the pseudogene TRBV3-2) with TRBJ1-2; 9 bases map to TRBD1. V lost 4 bases, J lost 5 bases, and 2 bases stayed unmatched. Germline CDR1 LGHDT, CDR2 YNNKEL (reference sequence). CDR3 length: 13 residues. This CDR3 reads CASSPGTGYGYTF. Here the CDR3 DNA reads TGTGCCAGCAGCCCCGGGACAGGGTATGGCTACACCTTC.

The chain uses TRBV6-6 and TRBJ1-1; no clear D. Deletions cut 0 bases from V and 3 bases from J, with 5 bases between. This CDR3 region has 13 residues. CDR1 and CDR2 from the germline V gene are MNHNY and SVGAGI (reference sequence). The CDR3 sequence: CASSYSVDTEAFF. For the CDR3, the DNA is TGTGCCAGCAGTTACTCTGTTGACACTGAAGCTTTCTTT.

The rearrangement uses TRBV7-9 and TRBJ1-2, with 9 bases identical to TRBD1. In germline, CDR1 is SEHNR, CDR2 FQNEAQ (reference sequence). The CDR3 loop spans 13 amino acids. The V segment lost 5 bases and the J segment 4 bases; nucleotides outside the gene matches: 2. CDR3 sequence reads: CASSPGQGYGYTF. DNA of the CDR3: TGTGCCAGCAGCCCGGGACAGGGCTATGGCTACACCTTC. The whole variable domain, remainder taken from reference TRBV7-9 and TRBJ1-2, is DTGVSQNPRHKITKRGQNVTFRCDPISEHNRLYWYRQTLGQGPEFLTYFQNEAQLEKSRLLSDRFSAERPKGSFSTLEIQRTEQGDSAMYLCASSPGQGYGYTFGSGTRLTVV.

This clone was seen only a few times. The chain joins TRBV5-1 to TRBJ2-7, with D hard to call. Trimming shortened V by 1 base and J by 5 bases, and 7 bases separated the two germline ends. Germline V gene data show CDR1 as SGHRS and CDR2 as YFSETQ. This CDR3 spans 12 amino acids. The CDR3 bases are TGCGCCAGCAGCTTGTTAGGGAACGAGCAGTACTTC. Protein sequence: CASSLLGNEQYF. The full variable domain, its missing parts supplied by reference TRBV5-1 and TRBJ2-7, is KAGVTQTPRYLIKTRGQQVTLSCSPISGHRSVSWYQQTPGQGLQFLFEYFSETQRNKGNFPGRFSGRQFSNSRSEMNVSTLELGDSALYLCASSLLGNEQYFGPGTRLTVT.

This sequence joins TRBV30 and TRBJ1-4; 7 bases fit TRBD1. The trim removed 0 bases at V and 6 bases at J, leaving 7 bases unmatched. CDR1 GTSNPN and CDR2 SVGIG come from the germline V gene (reference sequence). This CDR3 spans 15 amino acids. CDR3 region: CAWSVPDRRDEKLFF. In nucleotides, the CDR3 is TGTGCCTGGAGTGTACCGGACAGGAGGGATGAAAAACTGTTTTTT.

The rearrangement links TRBV11-3 to TRBJ1-2, with D uncertain. The germline V gene encodes CDR1 SGHNT and CDR2 YENEEA. This CDR3 is 12 amino acids long. The V end was cut by 11 bases, the J end by 5 bases, with 15 bases between. The CDR3 here is CAPASRWYGYTF. CDR3 coding DNA: TGTGCCCCAGCTTCCCGGTGGTATGGCTACACCTTC.

The genes are TRBV18 and TRBJ2-1, with a tentative D call TRBD1 (6 bases). V lost 2 bases, J lost 0 bases, and 11 bases lay in between. Per the germline V gene, CDR1 is KGHSH and CDR2 is LQKENI. The CDR3 spans 16 residues. The CDR3 spells CASSPLGAGSYNEQFF. The DNA for the CDR3 is TGTGCCAGCTCACCATTGGGGGCTGGCTCCTACAATGAGCAGTTCTTC.

The chain uses TRBV5-1 and TRBJ2-5; 8 bases match TRBD2. The germline V gene encodes CDR1 SGHRS and CDR2 YFSETQ. The CDR3 runs to 15 residues. The junction had 13 bases not matched to a gene; V was cut back by 7 bases and J by 5 bases. The CDR3 bases are TGCGCCAGCGGGGCGGGAGGAACGGCCGGGGAGACCCAGTACTTC. As protein: CASGAGGTAGETQYF.

This clone was detected only a few times. The chain uses TRBV5-1 and TRBJ1-3; D call uncertain. Germline CDR1 SGHRS, CDR2 YFSETQ. The CDR3 spans 16 residues. V lost 4 bases and J lost 0, with 14 bases in between. The CDR3 DNA reads TGCGCCAGCAGCCCTTCCGACGTCCTCTCTGGAAACACCATATATTTT. Translated, it gives CASSPSDVLSGNTIYF. The variable domain in full, completed from reference TRBV5-1 and TRBJ1-3, reads KAGVTQTPRYLIKTRGQQVTLSCSPISGHRSVSWYQQTPGQGLQFLFEYFSETQRNKGNFPGRFSGRQFSNSRSEMNVSTLELGDSALYLCASSPSDVLSGNTIYFGEGSWLTVV.

CDR3 sequence reads: CASGRNYGYTF. The CDR3 DNA reads TGTGCCTCGGGACGGAACTATGGCTACACCTTC. The chain combines TRBV30 with TRBJ1-2, with D perhaps TRBD1 (5 bases). V was clipped by 7 bases and J by 2 bases, with 8 bases between them. The CDR3 covers 11 residues. CDR1 and CDR2 (germline): GTSNPN, SVGIG (reference sequence).